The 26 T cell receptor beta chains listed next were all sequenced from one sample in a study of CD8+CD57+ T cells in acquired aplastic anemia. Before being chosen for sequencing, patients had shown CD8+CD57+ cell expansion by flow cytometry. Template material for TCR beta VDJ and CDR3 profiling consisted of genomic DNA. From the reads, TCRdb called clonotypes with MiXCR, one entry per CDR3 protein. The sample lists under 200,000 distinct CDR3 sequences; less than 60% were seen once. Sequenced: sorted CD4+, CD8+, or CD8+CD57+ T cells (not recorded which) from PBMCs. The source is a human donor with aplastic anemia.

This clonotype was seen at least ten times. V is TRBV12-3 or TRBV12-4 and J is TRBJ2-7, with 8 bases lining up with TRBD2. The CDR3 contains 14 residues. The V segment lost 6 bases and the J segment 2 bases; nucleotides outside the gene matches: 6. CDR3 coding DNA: TGTGCCAGCAGACTTAGCGGGAAAACCTACGAGCAGTACTTC. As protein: CASRLSGKTYEQYF.

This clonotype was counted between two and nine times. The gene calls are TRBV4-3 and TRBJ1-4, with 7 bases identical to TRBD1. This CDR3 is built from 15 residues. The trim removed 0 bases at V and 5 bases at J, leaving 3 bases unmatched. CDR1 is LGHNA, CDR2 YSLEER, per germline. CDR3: CASSQDQTGNEKLFF. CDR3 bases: TGCGCCAGCAGCCAAGATCAGACAGGGAATGAAAAACTGTTTTTT.

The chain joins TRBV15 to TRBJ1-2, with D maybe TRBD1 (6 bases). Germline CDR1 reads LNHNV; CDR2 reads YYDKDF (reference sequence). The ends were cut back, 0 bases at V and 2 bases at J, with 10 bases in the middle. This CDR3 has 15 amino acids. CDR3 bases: TGTGCCACCAGCAGAGAATACGGACAGAACTATGGCTACACCTTC. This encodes CATSREYGQNYGYTF.

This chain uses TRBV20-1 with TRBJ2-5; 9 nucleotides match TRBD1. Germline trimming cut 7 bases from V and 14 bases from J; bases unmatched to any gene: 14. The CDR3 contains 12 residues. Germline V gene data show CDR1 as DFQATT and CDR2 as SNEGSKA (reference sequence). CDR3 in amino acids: CSGAGQGRTHYF. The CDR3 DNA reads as TGCAGTGGGGCGGGACAGGGCCGAACTCATTACTTC.

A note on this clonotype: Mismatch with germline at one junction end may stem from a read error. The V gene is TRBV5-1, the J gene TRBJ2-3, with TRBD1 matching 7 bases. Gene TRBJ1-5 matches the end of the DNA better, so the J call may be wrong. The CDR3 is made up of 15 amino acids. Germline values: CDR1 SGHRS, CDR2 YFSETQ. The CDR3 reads CAGRRRGQSTDTQHF. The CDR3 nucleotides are TGCGCCGGCAGACGGAGGGGACAGAGCACAGATACGCAGCATTTT.

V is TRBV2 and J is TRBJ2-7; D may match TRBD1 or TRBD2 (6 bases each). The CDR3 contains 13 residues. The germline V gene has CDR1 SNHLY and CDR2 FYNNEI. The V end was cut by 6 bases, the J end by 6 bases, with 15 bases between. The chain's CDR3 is CASRIRGAGEQYF. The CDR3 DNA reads TGTGCCAGCAGAATAAGGGGGGCCGGCGAGCAGTACTTC.

CDR3 in DNA: TGTGCCAGCAGCTTGTCGGAGACTGGCTACACCTTC. This encodes CASSLSETGYTF. The chain carries TRBV7-9 and TRBJ1-2; D gene unclear. The germline V and J ends were trimmed by 3 bases and 7 bases, with 9 bases remaining between them. The CDR3 sequence is 12 residues long. The V gene's germline CDR1 is SEHNR and CDR2 FQNEAQ (reference sequence). The whole variable domain, filled in from reference TRBV7-9 and TRBJ1-2, reads DTGVSQNPRHKITKRGQNVTFRCDPISEHNRLYWYRQTLGQGPEFLTYFQNEAQLEKSRLLSDRFSAERPKGSFSTLEIQRTEQGDSAMYLCASSLSETGYTFGSGTRLTVV.

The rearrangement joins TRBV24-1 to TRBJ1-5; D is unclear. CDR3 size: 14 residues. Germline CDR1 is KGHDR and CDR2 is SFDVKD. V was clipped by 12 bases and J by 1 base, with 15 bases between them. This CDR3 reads CAAELGGSNQPQHF. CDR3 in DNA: TGTGCCGCCGAACTAGGAGGAAGCAATCAGCCCCAGCATTTT.

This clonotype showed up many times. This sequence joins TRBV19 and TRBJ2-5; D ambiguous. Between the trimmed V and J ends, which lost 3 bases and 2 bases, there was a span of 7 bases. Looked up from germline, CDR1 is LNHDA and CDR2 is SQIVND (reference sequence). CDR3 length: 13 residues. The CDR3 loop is CASSISRQETQYF. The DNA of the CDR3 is TGTGCCAGTAGTATTAGCAGACAAGAGACCCAGTACTTC.

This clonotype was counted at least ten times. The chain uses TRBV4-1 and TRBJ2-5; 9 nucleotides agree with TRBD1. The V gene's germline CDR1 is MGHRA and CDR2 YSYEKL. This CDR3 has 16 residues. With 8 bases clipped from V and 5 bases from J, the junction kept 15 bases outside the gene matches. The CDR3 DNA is TGCGCCAGCCCAGAAAGGAACAGGGGGCGCACGGAGACCCAGTACTTC. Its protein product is CASPERNRGRTETQYF.

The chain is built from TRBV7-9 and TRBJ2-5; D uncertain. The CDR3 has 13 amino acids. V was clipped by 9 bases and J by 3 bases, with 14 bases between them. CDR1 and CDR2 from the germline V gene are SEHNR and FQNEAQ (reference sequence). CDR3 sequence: CARQSGWEETQYF. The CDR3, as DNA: TGTGCCAGGCAGTCCGGGTGGGAAGAGACCCAGTACTTC.

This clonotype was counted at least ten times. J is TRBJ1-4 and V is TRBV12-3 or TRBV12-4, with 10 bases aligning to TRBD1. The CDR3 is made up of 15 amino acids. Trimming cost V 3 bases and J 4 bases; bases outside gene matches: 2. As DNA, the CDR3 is TGTGCCAGCAGTTTTGGGGACAGGGGTAATGAAAAACTGTTTTTT. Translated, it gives CASSFGDRGNEKLFF.

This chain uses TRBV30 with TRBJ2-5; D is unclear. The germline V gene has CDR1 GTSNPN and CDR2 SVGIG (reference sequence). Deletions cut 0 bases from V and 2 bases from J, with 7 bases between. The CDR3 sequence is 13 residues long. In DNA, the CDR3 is TGTGCCTGGAGTGTACGCTCGCAAGAGACCCAGTACTTC. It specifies CAWSVRSQETQYF.

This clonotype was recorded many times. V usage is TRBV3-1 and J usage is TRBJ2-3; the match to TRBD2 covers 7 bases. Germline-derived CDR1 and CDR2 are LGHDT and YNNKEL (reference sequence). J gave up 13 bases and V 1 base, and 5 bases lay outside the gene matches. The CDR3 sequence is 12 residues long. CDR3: CASSQASSGKYF. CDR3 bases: TGTGCCAGCAGCCAAGCCTCTAGCGGCAAGTATTTT.

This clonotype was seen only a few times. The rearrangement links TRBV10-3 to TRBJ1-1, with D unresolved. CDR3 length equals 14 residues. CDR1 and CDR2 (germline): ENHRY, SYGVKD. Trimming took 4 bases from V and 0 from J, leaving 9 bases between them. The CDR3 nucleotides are TGTGCCATCAGTGGCGGCAGCCTGAACACTGAAGCTTTCTTT. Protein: CAISGGSLNTEAFF.

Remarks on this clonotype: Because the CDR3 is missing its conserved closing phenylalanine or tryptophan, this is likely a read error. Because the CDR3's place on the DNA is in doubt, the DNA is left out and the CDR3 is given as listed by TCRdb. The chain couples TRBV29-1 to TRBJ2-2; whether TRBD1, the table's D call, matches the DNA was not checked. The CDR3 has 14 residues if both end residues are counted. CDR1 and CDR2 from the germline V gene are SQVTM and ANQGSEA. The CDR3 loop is CSVAGHLNTGELLY.

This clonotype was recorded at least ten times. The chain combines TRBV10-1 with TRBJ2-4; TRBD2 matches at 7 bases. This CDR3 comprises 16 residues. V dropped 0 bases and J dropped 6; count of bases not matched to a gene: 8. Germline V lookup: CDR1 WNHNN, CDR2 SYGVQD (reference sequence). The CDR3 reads CASSESYFWGGNIQYF. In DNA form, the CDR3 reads TGCGCCAGCAGTGAGTCGTATTTTTGGGGGGGAAACATTCAGTACTTC.

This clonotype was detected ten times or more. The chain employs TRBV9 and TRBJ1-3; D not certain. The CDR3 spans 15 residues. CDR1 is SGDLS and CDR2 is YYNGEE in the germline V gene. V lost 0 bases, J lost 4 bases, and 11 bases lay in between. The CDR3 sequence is CASSVGRALGNTIYF. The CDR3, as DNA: TGTGCCAGCAGCGTAGGACGGGCGTTGGGAAACACCATATATTTT.

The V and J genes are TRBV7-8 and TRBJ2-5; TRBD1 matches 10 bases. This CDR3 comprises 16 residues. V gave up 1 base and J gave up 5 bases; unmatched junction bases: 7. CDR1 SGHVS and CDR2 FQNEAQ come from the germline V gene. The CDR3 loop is CASSLGRDRGVETQYF. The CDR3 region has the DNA TGTGCCAGCAGCTTAGGGCGGGACAGGGGAGTTGAGACCCAGTACTTC.

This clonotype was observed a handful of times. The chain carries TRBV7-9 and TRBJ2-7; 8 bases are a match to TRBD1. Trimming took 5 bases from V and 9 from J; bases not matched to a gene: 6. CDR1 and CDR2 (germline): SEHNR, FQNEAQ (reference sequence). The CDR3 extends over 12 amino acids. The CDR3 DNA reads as TGTGCCAGCAGCGGACAGGGCGTAGGGCAGTACTTC. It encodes CASSGQGVGQYF.

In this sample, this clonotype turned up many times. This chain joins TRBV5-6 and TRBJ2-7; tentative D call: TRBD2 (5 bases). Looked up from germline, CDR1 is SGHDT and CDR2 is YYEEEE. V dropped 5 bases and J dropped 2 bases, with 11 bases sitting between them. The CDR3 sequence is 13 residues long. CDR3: CASRQRGTYEQYF. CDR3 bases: TGTGCCAGCAGACAAAGAGGGACCTACGAGCAGTACTTC.

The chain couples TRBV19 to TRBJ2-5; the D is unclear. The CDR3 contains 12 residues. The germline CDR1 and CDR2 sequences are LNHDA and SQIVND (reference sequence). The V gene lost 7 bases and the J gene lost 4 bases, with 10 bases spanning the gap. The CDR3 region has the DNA TGTGCCAGTAAGGGTGATGGAGAGACCCAGTACTTC. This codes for CASKGDGETQYF.

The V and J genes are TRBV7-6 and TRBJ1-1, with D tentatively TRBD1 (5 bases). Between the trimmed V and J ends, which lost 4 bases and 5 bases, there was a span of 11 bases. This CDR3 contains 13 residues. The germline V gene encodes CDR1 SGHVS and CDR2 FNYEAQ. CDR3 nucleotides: TGTGCCAGCAGCTCCCGGGGACCGACTGAAGCTTTCTTT. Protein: CASSSRGPTEAFF. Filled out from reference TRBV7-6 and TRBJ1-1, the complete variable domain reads GAGVSQSPRYKVTKRGQDVALRCDPISGHVSLYWYRQALGQGPEFLTYFNYEAQQDKSGLPNDRFSAERPEGSISTLTIQRTEQRDSAMYRCASSSRGPTEAFFGQGTRLTVV.

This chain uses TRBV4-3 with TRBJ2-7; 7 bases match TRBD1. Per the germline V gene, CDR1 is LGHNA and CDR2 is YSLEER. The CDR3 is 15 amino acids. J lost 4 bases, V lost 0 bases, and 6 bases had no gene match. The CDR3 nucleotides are TGCGCCAGCAGCCAAGAGTGGGACAGTCCTTACGAGCAGTACTTC. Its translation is CASSQEWDSPYEQYF.

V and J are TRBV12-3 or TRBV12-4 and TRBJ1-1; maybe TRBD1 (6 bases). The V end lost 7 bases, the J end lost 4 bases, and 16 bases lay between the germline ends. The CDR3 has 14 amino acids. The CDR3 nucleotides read TGTGCCAGCAAGAGGGCAAGGGGGGGCACTGAAGCTTTCTTT. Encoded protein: CASKRARGGTEAFF.

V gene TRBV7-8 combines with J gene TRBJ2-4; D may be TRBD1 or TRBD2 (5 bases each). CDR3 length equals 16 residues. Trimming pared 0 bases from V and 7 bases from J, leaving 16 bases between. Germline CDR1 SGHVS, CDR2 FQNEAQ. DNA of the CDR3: TGTGCCAGCAGCTTAGCGTCGGGGCTAGCCGGGAACATTCAGTACTTC. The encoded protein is CASSLASGLAGNIQYF. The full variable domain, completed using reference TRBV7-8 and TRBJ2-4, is GAGVSQSPRYKVAKRGQDVALRCDPISGHVSLFWYQQALGQGPEFLTYFQNEAQLDKSGLPSDRFFAERPEGSVSTLKIQRTQQEDSAVYLCASSLASGLAGNIQYFGAGTRLSVL.